This T cell receptor beta chain was documented in a study of blood T cell repertoires in COVID-19. Turning to the study itself: The origin of the acute and convalescent COVID-19 samples was the United States, Italy and Spain.

Trimming at V came to 2 bases and at J to 5 bases, leaving 5 bases not matched to a gene. The germline gives CDR1 SGHNT, CDR2 YYREEE (reference sequence). This CDR3 is built from 14 residues. The assay was immunoSEQ multiplex PCR, and TCRdb's table has in-frame clones only and misses some. The sample comprises some 73,000 clones, more than 60% of which are singletons, and roughly a fifth rests with the top ten. The sample consisted of peripheral blood. The chain employs TRBV5-4 and TRBJ2-5, with 8 nucleotides matching TRBD2. This sequence was found in a man aged 55 to 69 with acute or convalescent COVID-19. The DNA of the CDR3 is TGTGCCAGCAGCTTAGCGGGAGCCAGGGAGACCCAGTACTTC. Its protein product is CASSLAGARETQYF.